A single sample is the source of the 24 T cell receptor beta chains below, sequenced in a study of T cells of healthy individuals. One entry per CDR3 protein results from TCRdb running MiXCR on the 5' RACE reads. This sample has about 60,000 distinct CDR3 sequences, with 15% to 20% found just once. The origin of the receptors is a human donor in good health.

The chain is built from TRBV20-1 and TRBJ2-1; perhaps TRBD1 as D (5 bases). Germline V gene data show CDR1 as DFQATT and CDR2 as SNEGSKA (reference sequence). This CDR3 is 18 amino acids long. Trimming removed 4 bases from V and 0 bases from J, with 22 bases in between. CDR3 amino acids: CSATYSFLRASSYNEQFF. The CDR3 nucleotides read TGCAGTGCTACCTACAGTTTCCTCAGGGCTAGCTCCTACAATGAGCAGTTCTTC.

This clonotype was seen repeatedly, ten times or more. The chain combines TRBV12-3 or TRBV12-4 with TRBJ2-1, with 7 bases aligning to TRBD2. Germline trimming cut 8 bases from V and 4 bases from J; bases unmatched to any gene: 2. This CDR3 comprises 12 residues. The CDR3 sequence: CASGEGYNEQFF. CDR3 coding DNA: TGTGCCAGCGGGGAGGGGTACAATGAGCAGTTCTTC.

V is TRBV12-3 or TRBV12-4 and J is TRBJ1-3, with D possibly matching TRBD1 (6 bases). V lost 3 bases, J lost 2 bases, and 17 bases lay in between. CDR3 size: 17 residues. The CDR3 sequence is CASSLSRGEAAGNTIYF. CDR3 sequence (DNA): TGTGCCAGCAGTTTGAGTAGGGGGGAGGCAGCTGGAAACACCATATATTTT.

Comments on this clonotype: A read error may be the cause here, since a much bigger clone is one base away. The chain has TRBV20-1 and TRBJ1-5; no firm D call. This CDR3 is built from 12 residues. Germline CDR1 is DFQATT and CDR2 is SNEGSKA (reference sequence). Trimming cost V 8 bases and J 11 bases, with 19 bases left between them. DNA of the CDR3: TGCAGTTCCATAGGACCCGCGTCGACCCAGCATTTT. Protein sequence: CSSIGPASTQHF.

The rearrangement uses TRBV9 and TRBJ2-5, with TRBD2 matching over 9 bases. From germline, CDR1 is SGDLS and CDR2 YYNGEE. CDR3 length equals 16 residues. V shed 0 bases and J 0 bases; nucleotides not matched to a gene: 3. CDR3 sequence (DNA): TGTGCCAGCAGCGTAGGCGCGGGGGGGTACCAAGAGACCCAGTACTTC. Residues: CASSVGAGGYQETQYF.

Comment on this clonotype: A junction end diverges from the germline sequence, so it may reflect a read error. The rearrangement links TRBV12-3 or TRBV12-4 to TRBJ1-1; possibly TRBD1 for D (5 bases). The CDR3 contains 13 residues. Here the CDR3 DNA reads TGTGCCAGCAGTCTAAAACTGCAGGGTAGTGCTTTATTT. It specifies CASSLKLQGSALF.

This clonotype has a handful of counts. The chain combines TRBV7-2 with TRBJ2-7; D is ambiguous. Germline CDR1 reads SGHTA; CDR2 reads FQGNSA. The CDR3 is 12 residues long. V lost 0 bases to trimming and J lost 5 bases, with 5 bases between them. The CDR3 sequence is CASSLALHEQYF. The CDR3 nucleotides read TGTGCCAGCAGCTTAGCGCTACACGAGCAGTACTTC.

This clonotype was counted at least ten times. The chain employs TRBV9 and TRBJ1-1, with unresolved D. The germline V gene has CDR1 SGDLS and CDR2 YYNGEE. The CDR3 totals 15 residues. The V and J ends lost 0 bases and 0 bases respectively, with 9 bases between them. DNA for the CDR3: TGTGCCAGCAGCGTAGAGGGTCGAGTGAACACTGAAGCTTTCTTT. Its translation is CASSVEGRVNTEAFF.

CDR3 loop: CASGGVGQGSTDTQYF. DNA for the CDR3: TGTGCCAGCGGGGGGGTCGGGCAGGGGAGCACAGATACGCAGTATTTT. The chain couples TRBV25-1 to TRBJ2-3, with a tentative D call TRBD2 (7 bases). The CDR3 has 16 amino acids. The V end lost 8 bases, the J end lost 0 bases, and 18 bases lay between the germline ends. Per the germline V gene, CDR1 is MGHDK and CDR2 is SYGVNS.

At least ten counts were recorded for this clonotype. The J gene is TRBJ2-2, the V gene TRBV4-3; the match to TRBD2 covers 8 bases. The V gene's germline CDR1 is LGHNA and CDR2 YSLEER. V lost 2 bases, J lost 5 bases, and 4 bases stayed unmatched. The CDR3 contains 15 residues. Here the CDR3 reads CASSQLSGITGELFF. The DNA of the CDR3 is TGCGCCAGCAGCCAACTTAGCGGGATTACCGGGGAGCTGTTTTTT.

The V gene is TRBV5-6, the J gene TRBJ2-3; unclear D gene. CDR1 SGHDT and CDR2 YYEEEE come from the germline V gene. Trimming pared 4 bases from V and 0 bases from J, leaving 12 bases between. The CDR3 is 15 amino acids. CDR3 DNA: TGTGCCAGCAGCCTCACCGGCTTTAGCACAGATACGCAGTATTTT. It yields the protein CASSLTGFSTDTQYF.

The sample holds a few counts of this clonotype. The rearrangement joins TRBV9 to TRBJ2-7; 7 bases match TRBD1. The junction had 6 bases not matched to a gene; V was cut back by 4 bases and J by 5 bases. The CDR3 is 13 amino acids. The germline CDR1 and CDR2 sequences are SGDLS and YYNGEE. CDR3 sequence: CASSPDRVDEQYF. The CDR3 DNA is TGTGCCAGCAGCCCCGACAGGGTTGACGAGCAGTACTTC.

In this sample, this clonotype turned up many times. The CDR3 coding sequence is TGTGCCCGGGGTCGGAGGGGAGAGAATGAAAAACTGTTTTTT. This encodes CARGRRGENEKLFF. The genes are TRBV2 and TRBJ1-4; D is perhaps TRBD1 (5 bases). Germline CDR1 reads SNHLY; CDR2 reads FYNNEI. Trimming took 11 bases from V and 5 from J, leaving 18 bases between them. The CDR3 has 14 amino acids.

The chain combines TRBV7-6 with TRBJ2-3; D perhaps matches TRBD2 (6 bases). Per the germline V gene, CDR1 is SGHVS and CDR2 is FNYEAQ. The CDR3 is 15 residues long. V was clipped by 1 base and J by 0 bases, with 8 bases between them. The CDR3 DNA is TGTGCCAGCAGCTTAGAAGGACTAAGCACAGATACGCAGTATTTT. This codes for CASSLEGLSTDTQYF.

This clonotype was detected many times. This chain links TRBV27 with TRBJ2-1; D unclear. The CDR3 has 11 amino acids. The V and J ends lost 3 bases and 12 bases respectively, with 9 bases between them. Germline V gene lookup returns CDR1 MNHEY and CDR2 SMNVEV (reference sequence). The CDR3 sequence: CASSLGFMQFF. DNA for the CDR3: TGTGCCAGCAGTTTGGGGTTTATGCAGTTCTTC.

This clonotype was recorded many times. V and J are TRBV19 and TRBJ1-4; D ambiguous. The ends were cut back, 3 bases at V and 3 bases at J, with 11 bases in the middle. Germline CDR1 and CDR2: LNHDA and SQIVND (reference sequence). This CDR3 is 15 amino acids long. The CDR3 loop reads CASSIAASSNEKLFF. CDR3 in DNA: TGTGCCAGTAGTATCGCCGCCAGTTCTAATGAAAAACTGTTTTTT. The full variable domain, rest sourced from reference TRBV19 and TRBJ1-4, is DGGITQSPKYLFRKEGQNVTLSCEQNLNHDAMYWYRQDPGQGLRLIYYSQIVNDFQKGDIAEGYSVSREKKESFPLTVTSAQKNPTAFYLCASSIAASSNEKLFFGSGTQLSVL.

The CDR3 nucleotides are TGCAGTGCTAGAGATAGGCTCGAGCAGTACTTC. It encodes CSARDRLEQYF. The V gene is TRBV20-1, the J gene TRBJ2-7, with D uncertain. The germline V and J ends were trimmed by 0 bases and 6 bases, with 6 bases remaining between them. The CDR3 is made up of 11 amino acids. Germline values: CDR1 DFQATT, CDR2 SNEGSKA (reference sequence).

This clonotype was seen a few times. J is TRBJ2-1 and V is TRBV15, with 7 bases identical to TRBD1. The CDR3 contains 17 residues. Per germline, CDR1 LNHNV and CDR2 YYDKDF (reference sequence). V lost 5 bases and J lost 4; bases outside the gene matches: 14. DNA for the CDR3: TGTGCCACCAGCGATTTACAGGGGAGCGTTTCTTACAATGAGCAGTTCTTC. It specifies CATSDLQGSVSYNEQFF.

The V gene is TRBV7-2, the J gene TRBJ2-3, with 8 bases identical to TRBD2. Trimming at V came to 2 bases and at J to 1 base, leaving 8 bases not matched to a gene. In germline, CDR1 is SGHTA, CDR2 FQGNSA. CDR3 size: 17 residues. CDR3 DNA: TGTGCCAGCAGCTTACCCATAGCGGGGCCTCGCACAGATACGCAGTATTTT. Translating gives CASSLPIAGPRTDTQYF.

This clonotype has more than one count but fewer than ten. The genes are TRBV11-2 and TRBJ2-3, with D perhaps matching TRBD1 or TRBD2 (6 bases each). The germline CDR1 and CDR2 sequences are SGHAT and FQNNGV. Between the trimmed V and J ends, which lost 6 bases and 4 bases, there was a span of 11 bases. This CDR3 spans 13 amino acids. CDR3 sequence: CASRFGGADTQYF. The DNA for the CDR3 is TGTGCCAGCAGGTTCGGGGGCGCAGATACGCAGTATTTT. The whole variable domain, filled in from reference TRBV11-2 and TRBJ2-3, reads EAGVAQSPRYKIIEKRQSVAFWCNPISGHATLYWYQQILGQGPKLLIQFQNNGVVDDSQLPKDRFSAERLKGVDSTLKIQPAKLEDSAVYLCASRFGGADTQYFGPGTRLTVL.

This clonotype is labeled as medium-sized (0.01 to 0.1%). The genes are TRBV6-2 or TRBV6-3 and TRBJ2-6; D is possibly TRBD1 (5 bases). The CDR3 extends over 13 amino acids. V was trimmed by 10 bases and J by 3 bases, leaving 10 bases between them. CDR1 is MNHEY, CDR2 SVGEGT, per germline. CDR3 bases: TGTGCCATAGCAGGGTATGGGGCCAACGTCCTGACTTTC. Protein product: CAIAGYGANVLTF.

There are a few counts of this clonotype. The V and J genes are TRBV19 and TRBJ1-2, with D unclear. This CDR3 contains 13 residues. V was pared by 3 bases and J by 7 bases, with 12 bases between. CDR1 and CDR2 (germline): LNHDA, SQIVND (reference sequence). The CDR3 protein is CASSIPGTGGYTF. The CDR3 bases are TGTGCCAGTAGTATCCCCGGCACCGGTGGCTACACCTTC.

This clonotype was detected many times. V is TRBV20-1 and J is TRBJ2-1; 9 positions match TRBD2. The J segment lost 4 bases and the V segment lost 5 bases, leaving 6 bases of the junction unmatched. CDR3 length equals 14 residues. Looked up from germline, CDR1 is DFQATT and CDR2 is SNEGSKA (reference sequence). The CDR3 sequence is CSAEEAGGYNEQFF. The CDR3 region has the DNA TGCAGTGCTGAAGAAGCGGGGGGTTACAATGAGCAGTTCTTC.

This clonotype was seen a few times. The J gene is TRBJ2-7, the V gene TRBV7-2; 8 positions agree with TRBD2. V dropped 5 bases and J dropped 4; count of bases not matched to a gene: 10. CDR1 and CDR2 (germline): SGHTA, FQGNSA. The CDR3 length is 15 residues. DNA of the CDR3: TGTGCCAGCAGCACTCAAGCGGGAGAGCTTTACGAGCAGTACTTC. It codes for CASSTQAGELYEQYF.